This T cell receptor (beta chain) originates from a study of CD8 T cells in ankylosing spondylitis. Study results and limitations: Eight highly homologous variants made up a TCR beta motif, and this motif appeared characteristic of ankylosing spondylitis blood.

This clonotype has only a few counts. Its matching antigen is unknown. MiXCR was run by TCRdb on the 5' RACE reads, yielding one entry per CDR3 protein. In the table there are over 600,000 distinct CDR3 sequences, about 20% of which are singletons. Germline CDR1 reads LGHDT; CDR2 reads YNNKEL (reference sequence). Trimming left V 6 bases short and J 1 base short, with 13 bases between. The CDR3 extends over 16 amino acids. This sequence originates from a male donor with ankylosing spondylitis. The specimen sequenced was blood, either unsorted or a sorted T cell fraction (not recorded which). The gene calls are TRBV3-1 and TRBJ2-6, with D perhaps TRBD1 (6 bases). This chain's CDR3 is CASRRKTGSGANVLTF. CDR3 in DNA: TGTGCCAGCAGGCGTAAGACAGGTTCTGGGGCCAACGTCCTGACTTTC.